Listed here are 2 T cell receptor beta chains from one sample, sequenced in a study of spatial heterogeneity in lung cancer. Time point reported: sample taken at primary tumor resection. Unsorted whole RNA of tumor, nontumor lung or frozen PBMC was sequenced. In TCRdb, the 5' RACE reads were re-called with MiXCR into one record per CDR3 protein. This table holds 45,000 to 55,000 distinct CDR3 sequences, under 6% found once. The material was PBMCs, obtained at surgery. The receptors were sampled from a male donor with early-stage non-small cell lung cancer.

This chain joins TRBV20-1 and TRBJ1-6; D remains ambiguous. Germline CDR1 is DFQATT and CDR2 is SNEGSKA (reference sequence). V lost 2 bases and J lost 0, with 8 bases in between. The CDR3 contains 15 residues. The DNA of the CDR3 is TGCAGTGCTAGAAAGGGTAGCTCCTATAATTCACCCCTCCACTTT. Its protein is CSARKGSSYNSPLHF.

This clonotype was recorded at least ten times. The rearrangement uses TRBV7-9 and TRBJ1-1; D is unclear. There are 16 residues in the CDR3. With 6 bases removed from V and 4 bases from J, the gap between germline ends came to 21 bases. Germline V gene data show CDR1 as SEHNR and CDR2 as FQNEAQ (reference sequence). CDR3 amino acids: CASRNPYRGGSTEAFF. The CDR3 DNA reads TGTGCCAGCAGAAACCCTTACCGGGGAGGATCCACTGAAGCTTTCTTT.